This T cell receptor (beta chain) derives from a study of shared clonotypes between healthy human individuals. Overall study: In total, the donors were a couple of women and a few men aged 18 to 49. CD4 naive and CD4 memory each took three plates per donor, while CD8 naive took two and CD8 memory one.

CDR3 length equals 13 residues. V shed 5 bases, J shed 9 bases, and the junction held 6 bases outside the gene matches. Germline assignment: CDR1 MNHEY and CDR2 SMNVEV (reference sequence). Genomic DNA from each subset was divided evenly over several immunoSEQ plates. Sequencing used immunoSEQ multiplex PCR; TCRdb keeps in-frame clones, though not all of them. Of 900,000 to 1,200,000 clones in the sample, 78% were seen once. The chain joins TRBV27 to TRBJ1-4, with 7 bases identical to TRBD1. The receptor's source is a man between 18 and 29 years old in good health. Some clones in this sample may be carry-over from other donors' samples. Sequenced: memory CD4+ T cells from PBMCs. Indicated subset: CD45RA-negative fraction. This CDR3 is CASSPRTGQKLFF. As DNA, the CDR3 is TGTGCCAGCAGTCCGAGGACAGGCCAAAAACTGTTTTTT. The entire variable domain, with the rest obtained from reference TRBV27 and TRBJ1-4, is as follows: EAQVTQNPRYLITVTGKKLTVTCSQNMNHEYMSWYRQDPGLGLRQIYYSMNVEVTDKGDVPEGYKVSRKEKRNFPLILESPSPNQTSLYFCASSPRTGQKLFFGSGTQLSVL.